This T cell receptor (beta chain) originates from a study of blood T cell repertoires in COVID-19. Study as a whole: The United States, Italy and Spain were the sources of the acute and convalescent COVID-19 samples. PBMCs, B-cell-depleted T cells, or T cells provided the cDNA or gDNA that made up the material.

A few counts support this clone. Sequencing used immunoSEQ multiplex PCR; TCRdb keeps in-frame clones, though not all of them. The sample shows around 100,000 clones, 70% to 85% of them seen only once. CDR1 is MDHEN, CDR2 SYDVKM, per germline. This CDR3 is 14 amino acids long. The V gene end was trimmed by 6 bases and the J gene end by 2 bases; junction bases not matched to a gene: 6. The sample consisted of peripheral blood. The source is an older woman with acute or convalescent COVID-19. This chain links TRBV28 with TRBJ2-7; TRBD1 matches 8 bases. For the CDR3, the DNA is TGTGCCAGCAGATTGGGACAGGTTCCCTACGAGCAGTACTTC. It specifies CASRLGQVPYEQYF.